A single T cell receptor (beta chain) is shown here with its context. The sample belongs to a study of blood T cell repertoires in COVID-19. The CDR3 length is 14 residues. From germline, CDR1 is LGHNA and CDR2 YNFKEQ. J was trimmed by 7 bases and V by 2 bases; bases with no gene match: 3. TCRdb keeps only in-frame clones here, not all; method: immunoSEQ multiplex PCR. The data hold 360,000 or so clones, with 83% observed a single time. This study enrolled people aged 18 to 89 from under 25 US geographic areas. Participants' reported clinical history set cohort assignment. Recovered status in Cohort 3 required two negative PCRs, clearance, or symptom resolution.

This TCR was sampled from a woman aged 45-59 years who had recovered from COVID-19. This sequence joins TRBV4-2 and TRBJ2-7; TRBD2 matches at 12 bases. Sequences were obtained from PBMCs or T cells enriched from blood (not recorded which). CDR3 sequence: CASSQLGTSGEQYF. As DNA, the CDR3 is TGTGCCAGCAGCCAACTTGGGACTAGCGGGGAGCAGTACTTC.